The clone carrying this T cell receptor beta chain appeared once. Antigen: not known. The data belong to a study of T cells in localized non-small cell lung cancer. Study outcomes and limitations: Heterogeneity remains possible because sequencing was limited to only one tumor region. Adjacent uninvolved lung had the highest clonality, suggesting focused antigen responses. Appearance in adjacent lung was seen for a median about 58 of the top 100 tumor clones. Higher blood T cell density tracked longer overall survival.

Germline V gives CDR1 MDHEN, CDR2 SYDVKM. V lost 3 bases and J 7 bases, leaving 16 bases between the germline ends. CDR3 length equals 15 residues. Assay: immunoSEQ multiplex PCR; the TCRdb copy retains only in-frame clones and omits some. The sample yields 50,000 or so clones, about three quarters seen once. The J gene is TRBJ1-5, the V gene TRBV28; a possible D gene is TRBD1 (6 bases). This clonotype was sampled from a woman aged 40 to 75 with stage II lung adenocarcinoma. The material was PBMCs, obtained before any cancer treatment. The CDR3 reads CASSFSDRGLQPQHF. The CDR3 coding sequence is TGTGCCAGCAGTTTCTCGGACAGAGGCCTCCAGCCCCAGCATTTT.